Reported below is one TCR beta chain. The data were taken from a study of control samples from healthy donors and cancer patients. Profiled with immunoSEQ multiplex PCR; TCRdb holds only in-frame clones, not every one. The sample carries about 120,000 clones, approximately 88% recorded once. Germline CDR1 SNHLY, CDR2 FYNNEI. Trimming removed 6 bases from V and 1 base from J, with 3 bases in between. This CDR3 spans 12 amino acids. V and J are TRBV2 and TRBJ2-2; D gene ambiguous. This clonotype originated in a man aged 35 to 55 in good health. Sequencing was done on a sample of blood. CDR3: CASRGNTGELFF. The CDR3 nucleotides are TGTGCCAGCAGGGGGAACACCGGGGAGCTGTTTTTT.